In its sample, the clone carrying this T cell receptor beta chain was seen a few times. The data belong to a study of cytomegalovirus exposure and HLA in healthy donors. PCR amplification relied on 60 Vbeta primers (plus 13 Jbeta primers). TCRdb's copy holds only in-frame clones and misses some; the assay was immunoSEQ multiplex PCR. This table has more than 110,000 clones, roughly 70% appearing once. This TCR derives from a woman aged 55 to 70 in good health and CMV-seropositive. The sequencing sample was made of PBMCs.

The CDR3 DNA follows: TGTGCCAGTAGTAGTTGGATTAGCGGGAGGGATAATGAGCAGTTCTTC. Its translation is CASSSWISGRDNEQFF. The chain is built from TRBV19 and TRBJ2-1, with 11 bases aligning to TRBD2. Germline V lookup: CDR1 LNHDA, CDR2 SQIVND (reference sequence). The CDR3 extends over 16 amino acids. The J segment lost 7 bases and the V segment lost 4 bases, leaving 9 bases of the junction unmatched.